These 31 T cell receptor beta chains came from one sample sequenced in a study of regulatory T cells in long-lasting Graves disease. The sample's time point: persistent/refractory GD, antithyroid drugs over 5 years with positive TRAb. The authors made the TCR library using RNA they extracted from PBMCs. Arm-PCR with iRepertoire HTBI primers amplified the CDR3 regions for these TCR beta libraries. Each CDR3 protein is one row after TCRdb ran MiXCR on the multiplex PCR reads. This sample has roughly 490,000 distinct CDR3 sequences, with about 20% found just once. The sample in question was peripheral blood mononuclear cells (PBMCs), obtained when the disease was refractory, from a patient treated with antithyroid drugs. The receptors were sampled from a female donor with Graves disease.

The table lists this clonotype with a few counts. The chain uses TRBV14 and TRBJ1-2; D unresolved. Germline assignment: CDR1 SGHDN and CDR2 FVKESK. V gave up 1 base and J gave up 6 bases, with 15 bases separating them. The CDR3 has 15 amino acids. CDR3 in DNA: TGTGCCAGCAGCCAAGGAAACAGTCTTCCCGATGGCTACACCTTC. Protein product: CASSQGNSLPDGYTF.

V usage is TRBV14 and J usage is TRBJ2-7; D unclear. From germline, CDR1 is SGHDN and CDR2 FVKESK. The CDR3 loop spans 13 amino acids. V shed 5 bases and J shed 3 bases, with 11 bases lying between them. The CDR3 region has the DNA TGTGCCAGCAGCTTTCGGACGGGCTACGAGCAGTACTTC. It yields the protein CASSFRTGYEQYF. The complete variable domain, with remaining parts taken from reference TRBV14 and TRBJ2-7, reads EAGVTQFPSHSVIEKGQTVTLRCDPISGHDNLYWYRRVMGKEIKFLLHFVKESKQDESGMPNNRFLAERTGGTYSTLKVQPAELEDSGVYFCASSFRTGYEQYFGPGTRLTVT.

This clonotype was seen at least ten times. CDR3: CASSLATTGSNEKLFF. CDR3 coding DNA: TGTGCCAGCAGTTTAGCGACGACAGGGTCGAATGAAAAACTGTTTTTT. The chain combines TRBV28 with TRBJ1-4; TRBD1 matches at 7 bases. V lost 2 bases and J lost 5; bases outside the gene matches: 8. Per germline, CDR1 MDHEN and CDR2 SYDVKM. The CDR3 contains 16 residues.

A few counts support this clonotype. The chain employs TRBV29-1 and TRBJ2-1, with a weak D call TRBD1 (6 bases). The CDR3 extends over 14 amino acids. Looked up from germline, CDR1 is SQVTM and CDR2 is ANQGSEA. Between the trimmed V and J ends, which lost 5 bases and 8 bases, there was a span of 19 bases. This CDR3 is CSVPTRGSGDEQFF. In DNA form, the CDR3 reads TGCAGCGTTCCAACCCGGGGCTCAGGGGATGAGCAGTTCTTC.

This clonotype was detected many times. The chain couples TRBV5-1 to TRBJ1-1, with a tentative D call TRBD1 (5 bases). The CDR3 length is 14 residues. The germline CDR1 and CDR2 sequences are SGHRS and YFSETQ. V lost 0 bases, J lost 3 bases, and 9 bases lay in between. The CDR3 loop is CASSLVQGYTEAFF. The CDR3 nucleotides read TGCGCCAGCAGCTTGGTGCAGGGTTACACTGAAGCTTTCTTT.

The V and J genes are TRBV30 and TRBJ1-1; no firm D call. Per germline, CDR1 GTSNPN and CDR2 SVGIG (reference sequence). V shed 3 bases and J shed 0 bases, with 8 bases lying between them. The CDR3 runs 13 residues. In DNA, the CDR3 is TGTGCCTGGAGACAGCTGATGAACACTGAAGCTTTCTTT. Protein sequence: CAWRQLMNTEAFF. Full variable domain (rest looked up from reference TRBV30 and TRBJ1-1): SQTIHQWPATLVQPVGSPLSLECTVEGTSNPNLYWYRQAAGRGLQLLFYSVGIGQISSEVPQNLSASRPQDRQFILSSKKLLLSDSGFYLCAWRQLMNTEAFFGQGTRLTVV.

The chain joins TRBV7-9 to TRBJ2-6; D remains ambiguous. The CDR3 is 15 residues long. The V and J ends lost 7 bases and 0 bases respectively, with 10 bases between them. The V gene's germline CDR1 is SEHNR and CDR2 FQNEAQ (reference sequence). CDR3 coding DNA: TGTGCCAGCACCTCGTTCTCCTCTGGGGCCAACGTCCTGACTTTC. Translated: CASTSFSSGANVLTF.

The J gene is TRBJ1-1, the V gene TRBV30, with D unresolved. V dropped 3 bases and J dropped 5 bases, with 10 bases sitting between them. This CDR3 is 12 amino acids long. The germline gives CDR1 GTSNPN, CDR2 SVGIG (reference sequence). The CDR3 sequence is CAWSDRGTEAFF. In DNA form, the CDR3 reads TGTGCCTGGAGCGACCGGGGTACTGAAGCTTTCTTT. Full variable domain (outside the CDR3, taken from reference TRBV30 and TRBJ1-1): SQTIHQWPATLVQPVGSPLSLECTVEGTSNPNLYWYRQAAGRGLQLLFYSVGIGQISSEVPQNLSASRPQDRQFILSSKKLLLSDSGFYLCAWSDRGTEAFFGQGTRLTVV.

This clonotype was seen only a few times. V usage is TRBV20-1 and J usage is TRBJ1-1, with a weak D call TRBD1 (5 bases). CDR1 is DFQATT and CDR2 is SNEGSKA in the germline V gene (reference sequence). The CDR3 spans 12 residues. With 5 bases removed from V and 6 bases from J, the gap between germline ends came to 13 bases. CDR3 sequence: CSAWWGRAEAFF. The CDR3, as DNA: TGCAGTGCTTGGTGGGGGAGGGCTGAAGCTTTCTTT.

The CDR3 protein is CASSQGGMGELFF. In DNA form, the CDR3 reads TGCGCCAGCAGCCAAGGGGGGATGGGGGAGCTGTTTTTT. The chain has TRBV4-3 and TRBJ2-2; the D gene could be TRBD1 or TRBD2 (5 bases each). The CDR3 has 13 amino acids. CDR1 and CDR2 (germline): LGHNA, YSLEER. V was pared by 1 base and J by 8 bases, with 8 bases between.

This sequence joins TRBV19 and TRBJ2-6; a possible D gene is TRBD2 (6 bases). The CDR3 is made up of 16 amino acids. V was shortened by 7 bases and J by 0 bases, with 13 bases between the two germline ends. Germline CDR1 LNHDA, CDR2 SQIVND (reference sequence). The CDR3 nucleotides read TGTGCCAGTACGGGGAGGCCCACCTCTGGGGCCAACGTCCTGACTTTC. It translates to CASTGRPTSGANVLTF.

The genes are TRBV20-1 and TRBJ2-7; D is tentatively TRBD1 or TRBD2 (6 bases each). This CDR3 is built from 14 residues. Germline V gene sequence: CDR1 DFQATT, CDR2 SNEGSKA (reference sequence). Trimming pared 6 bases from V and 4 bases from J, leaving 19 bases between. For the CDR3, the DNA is TGCAGTGCACTTCATTCCCGGGGGCTTTACGAGCAGTACTTC. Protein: CSALHSRGLYEQYF.

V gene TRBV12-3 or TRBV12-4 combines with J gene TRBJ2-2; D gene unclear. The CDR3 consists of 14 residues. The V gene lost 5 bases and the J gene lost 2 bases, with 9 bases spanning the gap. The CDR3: CASSPVGNTGELFF. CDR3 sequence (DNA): TGTGCCAGCAGTCCAGTGGGAAACACCGGGGAGCTGTTTTTT.

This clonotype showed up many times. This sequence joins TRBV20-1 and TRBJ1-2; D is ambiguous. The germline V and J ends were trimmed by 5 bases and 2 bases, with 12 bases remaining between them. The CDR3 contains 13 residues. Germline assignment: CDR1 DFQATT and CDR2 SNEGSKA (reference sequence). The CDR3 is CSARPGENYGYTF. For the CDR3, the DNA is TGCAGTGCTCGCCCCGGGGAGAACTATGGCTACACCTTC.

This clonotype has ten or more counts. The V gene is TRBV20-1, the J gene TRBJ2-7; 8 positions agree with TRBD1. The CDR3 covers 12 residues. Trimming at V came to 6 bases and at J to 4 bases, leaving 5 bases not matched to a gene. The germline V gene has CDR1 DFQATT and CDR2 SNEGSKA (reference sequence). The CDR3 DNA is TGCAGTGCCCGACAGGGGACTTACGAGCAGTACTTC. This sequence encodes CSARQGTYEQYF.

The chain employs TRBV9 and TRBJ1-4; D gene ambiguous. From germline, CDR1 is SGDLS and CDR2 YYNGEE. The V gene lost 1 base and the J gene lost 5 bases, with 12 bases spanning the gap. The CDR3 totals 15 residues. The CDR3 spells CASSVSRGKNEKLFF. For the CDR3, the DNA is TGTGCCAGCAGCGTATCTAGAGGGAAGAATGAAAAACTGTTTTTT.

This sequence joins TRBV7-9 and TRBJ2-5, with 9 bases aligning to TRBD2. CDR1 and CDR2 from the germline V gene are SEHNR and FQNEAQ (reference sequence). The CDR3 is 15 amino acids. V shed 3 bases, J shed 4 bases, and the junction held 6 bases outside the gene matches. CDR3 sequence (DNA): TGTGCCAGCAGCTTGTCCAGACTAGCGGCAGAGACCCAGTACTTC. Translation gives CASSLSRLAAETQYF.

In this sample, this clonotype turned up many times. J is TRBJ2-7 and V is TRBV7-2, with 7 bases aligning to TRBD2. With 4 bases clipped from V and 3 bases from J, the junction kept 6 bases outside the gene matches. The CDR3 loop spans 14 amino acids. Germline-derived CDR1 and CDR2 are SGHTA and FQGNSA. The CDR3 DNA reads TGTGCCAGCAGCTACATAGCGGGTTTCTACGAGCAGTACTTC. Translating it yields CASSYIAGFYEQYF. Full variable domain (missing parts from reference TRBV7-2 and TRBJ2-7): GAGVSQSPSNKVTEKGKDVELRCDPISGHTALYWYRQSLGQGLEFLIYFQGNSAPDKSGLPSDRFSAERTGGSVSTLTIQRTQQEDSAVYLCASSYIAGFYEQYFGPGTRLTVT.

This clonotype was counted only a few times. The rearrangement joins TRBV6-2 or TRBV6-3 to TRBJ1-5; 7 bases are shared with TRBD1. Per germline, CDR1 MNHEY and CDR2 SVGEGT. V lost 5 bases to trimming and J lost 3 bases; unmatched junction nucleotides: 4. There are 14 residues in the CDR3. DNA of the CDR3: TGTGCCAGCAGTGGGACAGCTTTCAATCAGCCCCAGCATTTT. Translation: CASSGTAFNQPQHF.

The CDR3 DNA is TGTGCCAGCAGCTCCAGAACGACCGGCGGGCAGTACTTC. The encoded protein is CASSSRTTGGQYF. The rearrangement links TRBV11-3 to TRBJ2-7, with unresolved D. V shed 4 bases and J shed 9 bases, with 16 bases lying between them. This CDR3 has 13 residues. Germline V gives CDR1 SGHNT, CDR2 YENEEA. The variable domain in full, with the rest retrieved from reference TRBV11-3 and TRBJ2-7, is EAGVVQSPRYKIIEKKQPVAFWCNPISGHNTLYWYLQNLGQGPELLIRYENEEAVDDSQLPKDRFSAERLKGVDSTLKIQPAELGDSAVYLCASSSRTTGGQYFGPGTRLTVT.

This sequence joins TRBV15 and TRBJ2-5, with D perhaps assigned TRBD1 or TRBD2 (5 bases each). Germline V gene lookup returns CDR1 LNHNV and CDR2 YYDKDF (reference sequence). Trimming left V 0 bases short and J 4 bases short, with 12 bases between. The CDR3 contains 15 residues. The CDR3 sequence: CATSRDLGVVETQYF. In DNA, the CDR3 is TGTGCCACCAGCAGAGATCTGGGGGTGGTAGAGACCCAGTACTTC.

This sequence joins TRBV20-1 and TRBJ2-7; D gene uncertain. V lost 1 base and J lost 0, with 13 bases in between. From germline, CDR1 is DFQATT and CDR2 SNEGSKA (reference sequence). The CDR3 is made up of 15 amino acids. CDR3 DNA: TGCAGTGCTAGAGCCCCCAGGATAAGCTCCTACGAGCAGTACTTC. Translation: CSARAPRISSYEQYF.

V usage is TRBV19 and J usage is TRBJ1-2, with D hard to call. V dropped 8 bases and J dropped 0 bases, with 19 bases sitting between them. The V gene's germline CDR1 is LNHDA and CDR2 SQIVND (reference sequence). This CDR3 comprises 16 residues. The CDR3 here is CASRSEGRPANYGYTF. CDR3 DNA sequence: TGTGCCAGTCGATCGGAAGGACGGCCAGCTAACTATGGCTACACCTTC.

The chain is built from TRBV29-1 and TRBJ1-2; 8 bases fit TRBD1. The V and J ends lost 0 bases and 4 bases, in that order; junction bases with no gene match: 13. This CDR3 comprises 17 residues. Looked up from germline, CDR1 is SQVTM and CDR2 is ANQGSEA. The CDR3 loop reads CSVEEGRGRWQGYGYTF. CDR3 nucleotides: TGCAGCGTTGAAGAAGGCAGGGGGCGTTGGCAAGGCTATGGCTACACCTTC.

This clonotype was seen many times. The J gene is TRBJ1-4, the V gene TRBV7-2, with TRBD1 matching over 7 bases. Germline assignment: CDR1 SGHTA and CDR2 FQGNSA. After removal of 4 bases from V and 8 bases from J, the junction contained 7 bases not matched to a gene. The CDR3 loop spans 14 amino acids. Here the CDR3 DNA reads TGTGCCAGCAGCTCAGGGGGGGGATTAGAAAAACTGTTTTTT. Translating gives CASSSGGGLEKLFF.

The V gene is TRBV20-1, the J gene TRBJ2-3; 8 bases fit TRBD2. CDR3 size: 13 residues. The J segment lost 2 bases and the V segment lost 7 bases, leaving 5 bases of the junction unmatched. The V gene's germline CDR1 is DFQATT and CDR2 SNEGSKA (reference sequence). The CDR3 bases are TGCAGTGGGGCGGGGGGACTCACAGATACGCAGTATTTT. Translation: CSGAGGLTDTQYF.

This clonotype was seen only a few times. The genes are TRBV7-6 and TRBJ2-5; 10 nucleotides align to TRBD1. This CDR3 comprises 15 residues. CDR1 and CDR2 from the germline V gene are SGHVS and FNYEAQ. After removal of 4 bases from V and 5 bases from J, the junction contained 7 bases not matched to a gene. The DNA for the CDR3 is TGTGCCAGCAGCTCAGGGACAGGGGTTTCGGAGACCCAGTACTTC. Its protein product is CASSSGTGVSETQYF.

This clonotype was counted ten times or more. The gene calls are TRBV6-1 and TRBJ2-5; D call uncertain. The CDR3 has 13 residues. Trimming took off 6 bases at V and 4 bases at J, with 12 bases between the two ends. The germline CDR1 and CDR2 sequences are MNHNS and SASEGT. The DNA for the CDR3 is TGTGCCAGCAGGGTCGGAGAACCAGAGACCCAGTACTTC. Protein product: CASRVGEPETQYF.

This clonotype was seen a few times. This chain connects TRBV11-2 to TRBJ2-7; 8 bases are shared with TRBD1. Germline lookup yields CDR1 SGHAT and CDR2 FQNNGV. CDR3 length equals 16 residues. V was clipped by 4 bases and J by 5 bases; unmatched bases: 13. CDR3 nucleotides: TGTGCCAGCAGCTCCCCCAGGGGGCTCAACTTCAACGAGCAGTACTTC. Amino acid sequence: CASSSPRGLNFNEQYF.

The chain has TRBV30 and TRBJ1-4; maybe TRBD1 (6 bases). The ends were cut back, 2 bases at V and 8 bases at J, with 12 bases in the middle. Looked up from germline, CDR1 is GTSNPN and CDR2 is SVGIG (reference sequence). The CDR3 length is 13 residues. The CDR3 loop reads CAWSLIQGEKLFF. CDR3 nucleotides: TGTGCCTGGAGTTTGATCCAGGGGGAAAAACTGTTTTTT. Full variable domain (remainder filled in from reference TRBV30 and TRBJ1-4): SQTIHQWPATLVQPVGSPLSLECTVEGTSNPNLYWYRQAAGRGLQLLFYSVGIGQISSEVPQNLSASRPQDRQFILSSKKLLLSDSGFYLCAWSLIQGEKLFFGSGTQLSVL.

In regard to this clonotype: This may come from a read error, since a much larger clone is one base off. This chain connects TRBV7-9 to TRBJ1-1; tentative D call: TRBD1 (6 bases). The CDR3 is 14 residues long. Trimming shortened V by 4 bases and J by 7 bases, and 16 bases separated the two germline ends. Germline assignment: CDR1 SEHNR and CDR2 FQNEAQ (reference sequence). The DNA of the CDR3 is TGTGCCAGCAGCTCAAAGGGGGGAACCATTGAAGCTTTCTTT. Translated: CASSSKGGTIEAFF. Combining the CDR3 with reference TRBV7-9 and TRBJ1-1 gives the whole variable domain DTGVSQNPRHKITKRGQNVTFRCDPISEHNRLYWYRQTLGQGPEFLTYFQNEAQLEKSRLLSDRFSAERPKGSFSTLEIQRTEQGDSAMYLCASSSKGGTIEAFFGQGTRLTVV.